The clone carrying this TCR beta chain was seen a few times. Its antigen is currently unknown. Primed by a sample-barcoded 5' primer and a J-beta primer mix, a second PCR proceeded for roughly 7 to 11 cycles. Each CDR3 protein gets one entry after TCRdb re-called the 5' RACE reads with MiXCR. The table has 780,000 or so distinct CDR3 sequences, 20% to 25% seen once. Per the germline V gene, CDR1 is MGHDK and CDR2 is SYGVNS. V shed 1 base and J shed 3 bases, with 13 bases lying between them. The CDR3 length is 15 residues. The data derive from a study of blood T cells in healthy people across ages. Notes on the study in general: A strong correlation was found between TCR beta diversity and the percentage of naive T cells. Per-million-T-cell TCR beta diversity fell roughly linearly with age.

A further study also used this sample, focusing on T cells of mothers and their children.

The chain couples TRBV25-1 to TRBJ2-7; D perhaps matches TRBD1 (6 bases). This clonotype was sampled from a boy younger than 18 in good health. Specimen: blood. The CDR3 sequence is CASSEFEGGYYEQYF. The CDR3 coding sequence is TGTGCCAGCAGTGAATTTGAAGGGGGTTACTACGAGCAGTACTTC.